These T cell receptor beta chains were read from a single sample in a study of T cells in Graves' hyperthyroidism and ophthalmopathy. TCRdb analysed the multiplex PCR reads with MiXCR anew, one entry per CDR3 protein. The repertoire holds approximately 740,000 distinct CDR3 sequences, with 11% to 15% as singletons. Sequenced: blood. The receptors stem from a young woman with Graves' hyperthyroidism. CDR3s include the opening cysteine and the closing phenylalanine or tryptophan. D genes are given only for firm matches. Clone size is not always given. Where it is, it says once, few, many or a class for expanded clones.

cdr3_length	v_call	d_call	j_call	clone_size	cdr3_aa	cdr3_nt
13	TRBV7-9	TRBD1	TRBJ2-1	.	CASRRDRGGEQFF	TGTGCCAGCCGCCGGGACAGGGGGGGAGAGCAGTTCTTC
17	TRBV11-2	TRBD2	TRBJ2-3	many	CASSLDPGGRLTDTQYF	TGTGCCAGCAGCTTAGATCCGGGCGGGAGGCTCACAGATACGCAGTATTTT
16	TRBV4-1	.	TRBJ2-7	.	CASSQATATGSYEQYF	TGCGCCAGCAGCCAAGCCACCGCGACAGGATCTTACGAGCAGTACTTC
13	TRBV6-1	TRBD1	TRBJ2-2	.	CASRRQGTGELFF	TGTGCCAGCAGGCGACAGGGGACCGGGGAGCTGTTTTTT
13	TRBV28	.	TRBJ2-4	few	CASRALAKNIQYF	TGTGCCAGCAGGGCCCTCGCCAAAAACATTCAGTACTTC
14	TRBV24-1	TRBD2	TRBJ2-3	few	CASSRLTSADTQYF	TGTGCCAGCAGTCGCCTGACTAGCGCTGATACGCAGTATTTT
16	TRBV7-9	TRBD1	TRBJ1-5	.	CASSLAPGQGAQPQHF	TGTGCCAGCAGCTTAGCGCCAGGACAGGGAGCTCAGCCCCAGCATTTT
17	TRBV7-2	.	TRBJ1-5	.	CASSRGSDSGGNQPQHF	TGTGCCAGCAGCCGGGGCTCTGACTCCGGGGGCAATCAGCCCCAGCATTTT
16	TRBV20-1	.	TRBJ1-1	many	CSAPGITTALNTEAFF	TGCAGTGCTCCCGGGATAACCACCGCGCTGAACACTGAAGCTTTCTTT
18	TRBV12-5	.	TRBJ2-7	many	CASGLVPRPEGYGDEQYF	TGTGCTAGTGGTTTGGTACCTCGCCCGGAGGGATACGGCGACGAGCAGTACTTC
13	TRBV6-5	.	TRBJ1-1	.	CAGSYSANTEAFF	TGTGCCGGCAGTTACTCGGCGAACACTGAAGCTTTCTTT
16	TRBV28	.	TRBJ2-1	.	CASSSFGGSARNEQFF	TGTGCCAGCAGTTCATTTGGCGGAAGCGCGCGGAATGAGCAGTTCTTC
14	TRBV20-1	TRBD1	TRBJ1-1	few	CSATPGGLNTEAFF	TGCAGTGCGACCCCAGGGGGCTTGAACACTGAAGCTTTCTTT
13	TRBV20-1	.	TRBJ1-2	many	CSARDLRGYGYTF	TGCAGTGCTAGAGATCTAAGAGGCTATGGCTACACCTTC
14	TRBV10-2	.	TRBJ1-5	.	CASSDAMKNQPQHF	TGCGCCAGCAGTGACGCGATGAAGAACCAGCCCCAGCATTTT
16	TRBV20-1	TRBD2	TRBJ2-3	many	CSARDLAGGPTDTQYF	TGCAGTGCTAGAGATCTAGCGGGAGGGCCGACAGATACGCAGTATTTT
18	TRBV28	TRBD1	TRBJ1-2	many	CASIGLGTGVMPNYGYTF	TGTGCCAGCATAGGCTTGGGAACAGGGGTCATGCCTAACTATGGCTACACCTTC
15	TRBV28	.	TRBJ2-1	many	CASSLLSRDGARQFF	TGTGCCAGCAGTTTGTTGAGTCGAGACGGCGCGAGACAGTTCTTC
15	TRBV7-8	.	TRBJ2-7	.	CASSLRDHGGGEQYF	TGTGCCAGCAGCCTCCGGGACCATGGAGGAGGTGAGCAGTACTTC
15	TRBV7-2	TRBD1	TRBJ2-5	.	CASSSRDRKKETQYF	TGTGCCAGCAGCTCCCGGGACAGGAAAAAAGAGACCCAGTACTTC
14	TRBV7-2	.	TRBJ2-5	many	CASSLLGQQETQYF	TGTGCCAGCAGCTTACTGGGGCAGCAAGAGACCCAGTACTTC
15	TRBV13	TRBD1	TRBJ1-1	.	CASSRQGGGPTEALF	TGTGCCAGCAGCCGGCAGGGGGGAGGGCCCACTGAAGCTCTCTTT
15	TRBV6-2/TRBV6-3	.	TRBJ2-2	many	CASSYRGWATGELFF	TGTGCCAGCAGTTACAGGGGTTGGGCGACCGGGGAGCTGTTTTTT
13	TRBV30	TRBD1	TRBJ2-7	many	CAWNSGQGYEQYF	TGTGCCTGGAATTCGGGACAGGGGTACGAGCAGTACTTC
16	TRBV5-6	.	TRBJ1-2	many	CASSLGGVSGSYGYTF	TGTGCCAGCAGCTTGGGCGGGGTCTCCGGGAGCTATGGCTACACCTTC
16	TRBV15	TRBD2	TRBJ2-1	.	CATSRLLAGGPNEQFF	TGTGCCACCAGCAGGCTTCTAGCGGGAGGACCTAATGAGCAGTTCTTC